Listed here are 16 T cell receptor beta chains from one sample, sequenced in a study of graft-versus-host responses after intestinal transplantation. Clones were sequenced by immunoSEQ multiplex PCR, and TCRdb holds only the in-frame ones, with some missing. The sample has 85,000 to 90,000 clones, about nine tenths seen once. These receptors lack a known antigen. The sequencing used unstimulated CD4+ T cells sorted from spleen or lymph node cells, collected before intestinal transplant. The receptors derive from a human donor who received an intestinal transplant.

The chain recombines TRBV9 with TRBJ2-4; D is perhaps TRBD2 (7 bases). Per germline, CDR1 SGDLS and CDR2 YYNGEE. V gave up 2 bases and J gave up 4 bases, with 10 bases separating them. This CDR3 has 14 residues. CDR3 nucleotides: TGTGCCAGCAGCGTGGGAGGGGGTAAAAACATTCAGTACTTC. Protein product: CASSVGGGKNIQYF.

The rearrangement uses TRBV5-8 and TRBJ1-4; TRBD1 matches at 7 bases. The CDR3 covers 16 residues. Germline V gene data show CDR1 as SGHTS and CDR2 as YDEGEE. J lost 0 bases, V lost 4 bases, and 6 bases had no gene match. This chain's CDR3 is CASSLGQASTNEKLFF. The CDR3 DNA follows: TGTGCCAGCAGCCTTGGACAGGCCTCAACTAATGAAAAACTGTTTTTT.

The rearrangement uses TRBV6-5 and TRBJ2-5; TRBD1 is a possible D gene (6 bases). CDR3 length: 15 residues. V lost 5 bases and J 7 bases, leaving 20 bases between the germline ends. Germline loops: CDR1 MNHEY, CDR2 SVGAGI. The CDR3 spells CASSNFRDTQATQYF. CDR3 bases: TGTGCCAGCAGTAACTTCCGGGACACCCAGGCGACCCAGTACTTC.

This chain links TRBV5-1 with TRBJ2-1; maybe TRBD2 (6 bases). There are 16 residues in the CDR3. Germline V lookup: CDR1 SGHRS, CDR2 YFSETQ. V gave up 4 bases and J gave up 8 bases, with 22 bases separating them. DNA of the CDR3: TGCGCCAGCAGCCTGGTGGGGGAGGTCGGGATAGATGAGCAGTTCTTC. It is translated as CASSLVGEVGIDEQFF.

CDR3 loop: CASSWQATYEQYF. The CDR3 region has the DNA TGTGCCAGCAGTTGGCAGGCCACCTACGAGCAGTACTTC. J is TRBJ2-7 and V is TRBV28; no reliable D call. Trimming left V 4 bases short and J 2 bases short, with 9 bases between. CDR1 is MDHEN and CDR2 is SYDVKM in the germline V gene. The CDR3 totals 13 residues.

This clone has only a few counts. The rearrangement links TRBV10-1 to TRBJ2-3; D gene unclear. The germline V and J ends were trimmed by 0 bases and 0 bases, with 7 bases remaining between them. Germline values: CDR1 WNHNN, CDR2 SYGVQD (reference sequence). This CDR3 is 15 amino acids long. The CDR3 sequence: CASSESALSTDTQYF. In DNA, the CDR3 is TGCGCCAGCAGTGAGTCGGCCCTGAGCACAGATACGCAGTATTTT.

This chain connects TRBV14 to TRBJ2-3; 10 nucleotides line up with TRBD1. This CDR3 region has 15 residues. In germline, CDR1 is SGHDN, CDR2 FVKESK. V lost 4 bases, J lost 2 bases, and 3 bases stayed unmatched. CDR3 nucleotides: TGTGCCAGCAGCCGGGACAGGGGTTTCACAGATACGCAGTATTTT. It translates to CASSRDRGFTDTQYF. The whole variable domain, filled in from reference TRBV14 and TRBJ2-3, reads EAGVTQFPSHSVIEKGQTVTLRCDPISGHDNLYWYRRVMGKEIKFLLHFVKESKQDESGMPNNRFLAERTGGTYSTLKVQPAELEDSGVYFCASSRDRGFTDTQYFGPGTRLTVL.

The sample holds a few counts of this clone. The V and J genes are TRBV7-2 and TRBJ1-2; D gene uncertain. V was clipped by 0 bases and J by 3 bases, with 11 bases between them. The CDR3 length is 15 residues. Looked up from germline, CDR1 is SGHTA and CDR2 is FQGNSA. CDR3 in DNA: TGTGCCAGCAGCTTAGCCGCTTTCTTCCACTATGGCTACACCTTC. This encodes CASSLAAFFHYGYTF.

This rearrangement joins TRBV6-1 to TRBJ1-6; 10 nucleotides match TRBD1. The length of the CDR3 is 13 residues. The junction had 2 bases not matched to a gene; V was cut back by 7 bases and J by 8 bases. CDR1 and CDR2 (germline): MNHNS, SASEGT. In nucleotides, the CDR3 is TGTGCCAGCAAAGGGACAGGGGATTCACCCCTCCACTTT. Its translation: CASKGTGDSPLHF.

The chain recombines TRBV5-1 with TRBJ2-1, with 8 bases lining up with TRBD1. The CDR3 is 16 amino acids. The germline gives CDR1 SGHRS, CDR2 YFSETQ. V lost 0 bases to trimming and J lost 0 bases; unmatched junction nucleotides: 2. CDR3 sequence (DNA): TGCGCCAGCAGCTTGGGACAGGGGCTCTCCTACAATGAGCAGTTCTTC. Translated: CASSLGQGLSYNEQFF.

The chain couples TRBV27 to TRBJ2-7; 10 bases agree with TRBD1. V shed 2 bases and J 1 base; nucleotides not matched to a gene: 2. Germline V gene data show CDR1 as MNHEY and CDR2 as SMNVEV (reference sequence). This CDR3 spans 15 amino acids. The CDR3 region is CASSLGTGASYEQYF. The CDR3 coding sequence is TGTGCCAGCAGTTTAGGGACAGGGGCTTCCTACGAGCAGTACTTC.

The V call is TRBV19, the J call TRBJ1-5; 8 bases match TRBD1. Germline V gene lookup returns CDR1 LNHDA and CDR2 SQIVND (reference sequence). The V and J ends lost 6 bases and 5 bases, in that order; junction bases with no gene match: 6. This CDR3 has 14 residues. The CDR3 DNA sequence: TGTGCCAGTAGCCCGACAGGGGCCGATCAGCCCCAGCATTTT. Translating gives CASSPTGADQPQHF.

This clone was seen only a few times. The rearrangement joins TRBV5-1 to TRBJ2-2; 12 positions match TRBD2. V lost 4 bases, J lost 1 base, and 2 bases stayed unmatched. The germline V gene encodes CDR1 SGHRS and CDR2 YFSETQ. The CDR3 length is 16 residues. The CDR3 region is CASSLTSGRNTGELFF. CDR3 in DNA: TGCGCCAGCAGCCTGACTAGCGGGAGGAACACCGGGGAGCTGTTTTTT.

Comments on this clone: At one boundary the junction diverges from the germline segment, which might be a read error. The V and J genes are TRBV2 and TRBJ1-4; D is ambiguous. CDR3 length: 13 amino acids. Germline V gene lookup returns CDR1 SNHLY and CDR2 FYNNEI. The CDR3, as DNA: TGTGCCAGCAGTGAAGGCCCCCGTATTCTCCGCCGTTTT. This translates into CASSEGPRILRRF.

This clone has more than one count but fewer than ten. The CDR3 loop reads CASSDQREVYNEQFF. The CDR3 nucleotides are TGCGCCAGCAGTGACCAGCGGGAGGTCTACAATGAGCAGTTCTTC. The chain couples TRBV10-1 to TRBJ2-1, with 9 bases fitting TRBD2. The CDR3 is 15 amino acids. Per the germline V gene, CDR1 is WNHNN and CDR2 is SYGVQD (reference sequence). V was clipped by 3 bases and J by 3 bases; unmatched bases: 3.

The CDR3 spells CASRDRGQGEQFF. The CDR3 DNA follows: TGTGCCAGTCGGGACAGGGGGCAGGGTGAGCAGTTCTTC. The J gene is TRBJ2-1, the V gene TRBV19, with 12 bases fitting TRBD1. The CDR3 sequence is 13 residues long. CDR1 is LNHDA, CDR2 SQIVND, per germline (reference sequence). V shed 8 bases and J 9 bases; nucleotides not matched to a gene: 5. Complete variable domain (other parts from reference TRBV19 and TRBJ2-1): DGGITQSPKYLFRKEGQNVTLSCEQNLNHDAMYWYRQDPGQGLRLIYYSQIVNDFQKGDIAEGYSVSREKKESFPLTVTSAQKNPTAFYLCASRDRGQGEQFFGPGTRLTVL.